This TCR beta chain was observed in a study of blood T cell repertoires in COVID-19. CDR1 and CDR2 (germline): MNHEY, SMNVEV (reference sequence). The CDR3 length is 12 residues. V lost 5 bases and J lost 3, with 8 bases in between. In the original processing: Using reference gene primer amplification, nucleated cell counts were estimated. Some clones are missing from TCRdb's copy, which holds only in-frame ones; the method was immunoSEQ multiplex PCR. V and J calls and clone size are given by that table; D and trimming were obtained from the DNA. The sample shows about 190,000 clones, around 83% of them seen only once.

The J gene is TRBJ2-7, the V gene TRBV27, with D perhaps matching TRBD2 (5 bases). This clonotype was obtained from a woman between 40 and 50 years old with acute or convalescent COVID-19. The specimen sequenced was peripheral blood. CDR3 bases: TGTGCCAGCAGTAATGGAGGCTACGAGCAGTACTTC. Translating gives CASSNGGYEQYF.